The 21 T cell receptor beta chains below all came from one sample that was sequenced in a study of blood T cells in healthy people across ages. Then a second PCR, running roughly 7 to 11 cycles, was carried out with a sample-barcoded 5' primer and a J-beta primer mix. TCRdb recomputed calls from the 5' RACE reads with MiXCR, one row per CDR3 protein. The table includes some 1.8 million distinct CDR3 sequences, 35% to 50% detected once. Sequenced input: blood. These receptors were taken from a human donor in good health.

As concerns this clonotype: Germline is not matched at one junction end, which may reflect a read error. CDR3 sequence (DNA): TGTGCCAGCAGTGGGTTGGGGGCGCGAGGCTATGGCCACACCTTC. Amino acids: CASSGLGARGYGHTF. This chain connects TRBV6-1 to TRBJ1-2, with a weak D call TRBD1 (6 bases). Germline V gene sequence: CDR1 MNHNS, CDR2 SASEGT. CDR3 length equals 15 residues.

The chain links TRBV4-2 to TRBJ2-3; TRBD1 matches at 10 bases. V gave up 0 bases and J gave up 8 bases; unmatched junction bases: 8. Per the germline V gene, CDR1 is LGHNA and CDR2 is YNFKEQ. This CDR3 has 16 residues. CDR3 sequence (DNA): TGTGCCAGCAGCCAAGATTGGGACAGGGGACCGGGTACGCAGTATTTT. Residues: CASSQDWDRGPGTQYF.

Only a few counts were recorded for this clonotype. The rearrangement uses TRBV15 and TRBJ2-7, with 7 bases aligning to TRBD1. The CDR3 length is 17 residues. Trimming removed 0 bases from V and 0 bases from J; junction bases left unmatched: 8. Germline V gene lookup returns CDR1 LNHNV and CDR2 YYDKDF (reference sequence). CDR3 residues: CATSRDNGRGYSYEQYF. In DNA, the CDR3 is TGTGCCACCAGCAGAGATAATGGCAGGGGGTACTCCTACGAGCAGTACTTC.

This clonotype was seen many times. This chain joins TRBV7-9 and TRBJ2-1, with a weak D call TRBD2 (6 bases). The CDR3 is 14 amino acids. V lost 2 bases and J lost 5, with 10 bases in between. Germline assignment: CDR1 SEHNR and CDR2 FQNEAQ (reference sequence). The CDR3 nucleotides are TGTGCCAGCAGCTTAACCGGGACTGACAATGAGCAGTTCTTC. Protein: CASSLTGTDNEQFF.

Here the CDR3 reads CSAGDIWETQYF. The CDR3 nucleotides are TGCAGCGCGGGGGACATTTGGGAGACCCAGTACTTC. J is TRBJ2-5 and V is TRBV29-1; D possibly matches TRBD1 or TRBD2 (6 bases each). CDR3 size: 12 residues. Germline-derived CDR1 and CDR2 are SQVTM and ANQGSEA. V dropped 7 bases and J dropped 5 bases, with 14 bases sitting between them. Full variable domain (rest looked up from reference TRBV29-1 and TRBJ2-5): SAVISQKPSRDICQRGTSLTIQCQVDSQVTMMFWYRQQPGQSLTLIATANQGSEATYESGFVIDKFPISRPNLTFSTLTVSNMSPEDSSIYLCSAGDIWETQYFGPGTRLLVL.

The chain joins TRBV12-3 or TRBV12-4 to TRBJ1-2; maybe TRBD1 (5 bases). Trimming took off 4 bases at V and 7 bases at J, with 19 bases between the two ends. This CDR3 is built from 15 residues. CDR3 nucleotide sequence: TGTGCCAGCAGTTCCGAGGGGTCCCAAGGGAGTGGCTACACCTTC. Amino acids: CASSSEGSQGSGYTF.

This sequence joins TRBV28 and TRBJ1-2; D not certain. Germline values: CDR1 MDHEN, CDR2 SYDVKM. The V gene lost 3 bases and the J gene lost 2 bases, with 7 bases spanning the gap. The CDR3 is 13 residues long. This CDR3 reads CASSFSENYGYTF. The CDR3 DNA reads as TGTGCCAGCAGTTTTTCAGAAAACTATGGCTACACCTTC.

This clonotype was seen a few times. The rearrangement uses TRBV11-1 and TRBJ2-7, with TRBD1 matching 7 bases. CDR1 SGHAT and CDR2 FQDESV come from the germline V gene (reference sequence). This CDR3 has 15 amino acids. V lost 5 bases and J lost 2; bases outside the gene matches: 9. The chain's CDR3 is CASSHRDRAPYEQYF. The CDR3 coding sequence is TGTGCCAGCAGCCACCGGGACAGAGCTCCCTACGAGCAGTACTTC.

The V and J genes are TRBV2 and TRBJ1-1; D is unresolved. Germline V lookup: CDR1 SNHLY, CDR2 FYNNEI. Trimming left V 7 bases short and J 2 bases short, with 11 bases between. The CDR3 consists of 13 residues. The CDR3 DNA follows: TGTGCCAGCAATAAGGAGATCAACACTGAAGCTTTCTTT. Its protein is CASNKEINTEAFF. The whole variable domain, filled in from reference TRBV2 and TRBJ1-1, reads EPEVTQTPSHQVTQMGQEVILRCVPISNHLYFYWYRQILGQKVEFLVSFYNNEISEKSEIFDDQFSVERPDGSNFTLKIRSTKLEDSAMYFCASNKEINTEAFFGQGTRLTVV.

This chain connects TRBV5-1 to TRBJ2-1; 13 bases line up with TRBD2. From germline, CDR1 is SGHRS and CDR2 YFSETQ. This CDR3 contains 17 residues. V lost 0 bases, J lost 6 bases, and 6 bases stayed unmatched. CDR3 sequence: CASSLGPLAGGLNEQFF. The CDR3 DNA sequence: TGCGCCAGCAGCTTGGGCCCACTAGCGGGGGGGCTCAATGAGCAGTTCTTC.

V gene TRBV6-5 combines with J gene TRBJ2-7; D is unclear. The germline CDR1 and CDR2 sequences are MNHEY and SVGAGI. CDR3 length: 14 residues. V lost 0 bases, J lost 2 bases, and 8 bases lay in between. CDR3 nucleotide sequence: TGTGCCAGCAGTTACTCGTCATCAGCCTACGAGCAGTACTTC. The encoded protein is CASSYSSSAYEQYF.

The rearrangement links TRBV11-2 to TRBJ2-7; 9 nucleotides agree with TRBD1. Trimming at V came to 1 base and at J to 5 bases, leaving 6 bases not matched to a gene. Germline CDR1 and CDR2: SGHAT and FQNNGV. This CDR3 contains 15 residues. The DNA for the CDR3 is TGTGCCAGCAGCTTAGCAGGGACAGGGCCCCACGAGCAGTACTTC. It encodes CASSLAGTGPHEQYF.

This chain links TRBV6-1 with TRBJ2-4; either TRBD1 or TRBD2 may supply D (6 bases each). CDR1 is MNHNS, CDR2 SASEGT, per germline. The CDR3 covers 15 residues. V was clipped by 7 bases and J by 0 bases, with 13 bases between them. In nucleotides, the CDR3 is TGTGCCAGCATAGTCGGGGGCGAAGCCAAAAACATTCAGTACTTC. It translates to CASIVGGEAKNIQYF.

This clonotype was seen a single time. The chain's CDR3 is CGIGTAYYSGNTIYF. The CDR3 DNA reads TGCGGGATCGGGACAGCATATTACTCTGGAAACACCATATATTTT. This rearrangement joins TRBV29-1 to TRBJ1-3; 7 nucleotides line up with TRBD1. The germline CDR1 and CDR2 sequences are SQVTM and ANQGSEA. The CDR3 is 15 residues long.

The chain uses TRBV7-9 and TRBJ2-3; the match to TRBD1 covers 9 bases. The CDR3 runs 16 residues. Germline CDR1 is SEHNR and CDR2 is FQNEAQ (reference sequence). The trim removed 2 bases at V and 5 bases at J, leaving 8 bases unmatched. CDR3 in amino acids: CASSLLGQGSGDTQYF. DNA for the CDR3: TGTGCCAGCAGCTTACTGGGACAGGGAAGCGGAGATACGCAGTATTTT.

This clonotype was found once. The V and J genes are TRBV14 and TRBJ2-1; TRBD1 aligns across 10 bases. The J segment lost 10 bases and the V segment lost 8 bases, leaving 8 bases of the junction unmatched. The CDR3 consists of 13 residues. Germline V gene lookup returns CDR1 SGHDN and CDR2 FVKESK. Here the CDR3 DNA reads TGTGCCAGCCGGGACAGGGGATCTTACGAGCAGTTCTTC. Its protein product is CASRDRGSYEQFF.

The chain recombines TRBV6-2 or TRBV6-3 with TRBJ2-3; 7 bases align to TRBD1. Germline V gene sequence: CDR1 MNHEY, CDR2 SVGEGT. The CDR3 spans 14 residues. The junction had 6 bases not matched to a gene; V was cut back by 7 bases and J by 2 bases. CDR3 sequence: CASTPGQFTDTQYF. DNA of the CDR3: TGTGCCAGCACTCCGGGACAGTTCACAGATACGCAGTATTTT.

This clonotype has only a few counts. The chain employs TRBV29-1 and TRBJ2-1, with no clear D. CDR1 SQVTM and CDR2 ANQGSEA come from the germline V gene. Trimming left V 7 bases short and J 2 bases short, with 18 bases between. CDR3 length equals 15 residues. DNA of the CDR3: TGCAGCGCCCCGACCGACTCCAACGCCTACAATGAGCAGTTCTTC. The encoded protein is CSAPTDSNAYNEQFF.

This clonotype was counted a few times. The chain recombines TRBV3-1 with TRBJ1-5; a possible D gene is TRBD1 (5 bases). Trimming took 3 bases from V and 9 from J, leaving 9 bases between them. The CDR3 has 12 residues. Germline-derived CDR1 and CDR2 are LGHDT and YNNKEL (reference sequence). The CDR3 DNA reads TGTGCCAGCAGCCAGGGGGACCGGCCCCAGCATTTT. This translates into CASSQGDRPQHF.

The chain carries TRBV15 and TRBJ1-2; 7 nucleotides match TRBD1. The CDR3 loop spans 13 amino acids. Germline V gives CDR1 LNHNV, CDR2 YYDKDF (reference sequence). Losses at the gene ends were 4 bases for V and 8 bases for J; bases not matched to a gene: 7. The chain's CDR3 is CATSTNRDRGYTF. The DNA of the CDR3 is TGTGCCACCAGCACTAACCGGGACAGAGGCTACACCTTC.

Points on this clonotype: At one boundary the junction diverges from the germline segment, which might be a read error. V usage is TRBV7-2 and J usage is TRBJ2-5; no firm D call. Per germline, CDR1 SGHTA and CDR2 FQGNSA. This CDR3 is built from 11 residues. CDR3 residues: CASNLDETQYF. The CDR3, as DNA: TGTGCCAGCAACTTAGATGAGACCCAGTACTTC.